This TCR beta chain was profiled in a study of blood T cells in healthy people across ages. Study conclusions and caveats: Among long-lived donors, naive CD4+ cells were more numerous and diversity higher than in aged donors. Investigators viewed diversity estimates from one million T cells as underestimates, the study reported.

CDR3 size: 12 residues. Germline V lookup: CDR1 DFQATT, CDR2 SNEGSKA (reference sequence). About this clonotype: What it binds is not known.

Primers used in a second PCR of roughly 6 to 12 cycles were a sample-barcoded 5' primer and a J-beta primer mix. In TCRdb, the 5' RACE reads were re-called with MiXCR into one record per CDR3 protein. The data contain fewer than 900,000 distinct CDR3 sequences, under 40% of them singletons. The sequenced sample was blood. This sequence originates from a man younger than 35 in good health. The chain employs TRBV20-1 and TRBJ1-2; no clear D. In DNA form, the CDR3 reads TGCATCGCGTCATGGGCGGCGGGTGGCTACACCTTC. This codes for CIASWAAGGYTF.